This T cell receptor beta chain was documented in a study of cytomegalovirus exposure and HLA in healthy donors. About the study: In an earlier analysis, around 100 million unique TCR beta sequences were found from approximately 190 million T cells. Study results and caveats: Sequencing artifact likely explains a cluster of highly shared sequence variants. TCR sequences were mostly rare, though some public TCRs occurred in many donors. Indistinguishability led to the exclusion of some V segments, TRBV6-2 and TRBV6-3 included.

In regard to this clone: What it recognizes is unknown.

Primers: 60 Vbeta forward and 13 Jbeta reverse. Here immunoSEQ multiplex PCR was the method, and the copy in TCRdb shows in-frame clones only, minus some. The table has about 260,000 clones, around four fifths seen once. Trimming removed 6 bases from V and 5 bases from J, with 10 bases in between. Germline CDR1 MRHNA, CDR2 SNTAGT. The CDR3 spans 13 residues. The sample taken for sequencing was PBMCs. This chain joins TRBV6-4 and TRBJ2-2; the D gene is possibly TRBD1 (6 bases). The TCR was taken from a woman aged 40-49 years in good health and CMV-seropositive. CDR3 in DNA: TGTGCCAGCAGCCAGGGGAGTACCGGGGAGCTGTTTTTT. Translation gives CASSQGSTGELFF.